This entry lists 10 T cell receptor beta chains sequenced from one sample in a study of early T cells in non-severe SARS-CoV-2 infection. TCRdb reprocessed the 5' RACE reads via MiXCR and lists one record per CDR3 protein. The sample records fewer than 100,000 distinct CDR3 sequences, about 17% being singletons. The source material was whole blood. These receptors all stem from an adult who was a healthcare worker with PCR-confirmed SARS-CoV-2 infection or an uninfected control (not recorded which).

V gene TRBV6-1 combines with J gene TRBJ2-1; D call uncertain. V was clipped by 8 bases and J by 7 bases, with 15 bases between them. The CDR3 is 13 residues long. Germline V lookup: CDR1 MNHNS, CDR2 SASEGT. For the CDR3, the DNA is TGTGCCAGCGGATTCGCGGTGAGAAATGAGCAGTTCTTC. It is translated as CASGFAVRNEQFF.

V gene TRBV28 combines with J gene TRBJ2-2; D is uncertain. The CDR3 has 14 amino acids. V was shortened by 7 bases and J by 7 bases, with 16 bases between the two germline ends. Germline V CDR1 and CDR2: MDHEN, SYDVKM. CDR3 sequence reads: CASNPLPPVGELFF. The CDR3 DNA reads TGTGCCAGCAACCCATTACCACCAGTCGGGGAGCTGTTTTTT.

This clonotype was seen a handful of times. V is TRBV5-1 and J is TRBJ1-1; TRBD1 matches at 10 bases. Germline CDR1 and CDR2: SGHRS and YFSETQ. The length of the CDR3 is 15 residues. The J segment lost 3 bases and the V segment lost 3 bases, leaving 5 bases of the junction unmatched. The CDR3 DNA follows: TGCGCCAGCAGCTGGACAGGGGGTCCGTACACTGAAGCTTTCTTT. Residues: CASSWTGGPYTEAFF. The full variable domain, with the rest looked up from reference TRBV5-1 and TRBJ1-1, is KAGVTQTPRYLIKTRGQQVTLSCSPISGHRSVSWYQQTPGQGLQFLFEYFSETQRNKGNFPGRFSGRQFSNSRSEMNVSTLELGDSALYLCASSWTGGPYTEAFFGQGTRLTVV.

The chain carries TRBV11-2 and TRBJ2-7; unclear D gene. Germline CDR1 is SGHAT and CDR2 is FQNNGV. The V gene lost 5 bases and the J gene lost 8 bases, with 25 bases spanning the gap. The CDR3 is made up of 16 amino acids. The CDR3, as DNA: TGTGCCAGCAGCCCGAGCATACGTGAAATAGGGAACAAGCAGTACTTC. Residues: CASSPSIREIGNKQYF.

This clonotype showed up just a few times. For the CDR3, the DNA is TGTGCCAGCAGCGTCGGACTATCCGAAGAGACCCAGTACTTC. It encodes CASSVGLSEETQYF. The V call is TRBV7-2, the J call TRBJ2-5; D possibly corresponds to TRBD2 (6 bases). Germline values: CDR1 SGHTA, CDR2 FQGNSA. The CDR3 is made up of 14 amino acids. Trimming removed 5 bases at V and 3 bases at J, with 13 bases between.

This clonotype came up a few times. The rearrangement links TRBV29-1 to TRBJ1-1; the match to TRBD1 covers 7 bases. Germline V gene data show CDR1 as SQVTM and CDR2 as ANQGSEA. After removal of 4 bases from V and 5 bases from J, the junction contained 4 bases not matched to a gene. The CDR3 runs 12 residues. The CDR3 reads CSVVQGETEAFF. Here the CDR3 DNA reads TGCAGCGTTGTCCAGGGGGAAACTGAAGCTTTCTTT.

The chain carries TRBV5-1 and TRBJ2-6, with D possibly being TRBD1 (6 bases). Between the trimmed V and J ends, which lost 4 bases and 1 base, there was a span of 12 bases. The germline V gene encodes CDR1 SGHRS and CDR2 YFSETQ. This CDR3 comprises 16 residues. As DNA, the CDR3 is TGCGCCAGCAGCCTACACGGACAGTCTGGGGCCAACGTCCTGACTTTC. It yields the protein CASSLHGQSGANVLTF.

The chain links TRBV9 to TRBJ1-6, with a tentative D call TRBD1 (5 bases). Per germline, CDR1 SGDLS and CDR2 YYNGEE. CDR3 length: 14 residues. The V gene lost 0 bases and the J gene lost 8 bases, with 9 bases spanning the gap. The CDR3 coding sequence is TGTGCCAGCAGCGTAGGACAGCAACATTCACCCCTCCACTTT. Translating gives CASSVGQQHSPLHF.

This chain joins TRBV29-1 and TRBJ2-7; 8 bases map to TRBD1. CDR3 length equals 11 residues. From germline, CDR1 is SQVTM and CDR2 ANQGSEA. The V gene end was trimmed by 6 bases and the J gene end by 6 bases; junction bases not matched to a gene: 4. The CDR3 spells CSVTGVGEQYF. The DNA of the CDR3 is TGCAGCGTGACAGGGGTGGGCGAGCAGTACTTC.

The CDR3 bases are TGTGCCAGCAGTCTGGGACAGGGCCACGAGCAGTACTTC. Translating gives CASSLGQGHEQYF. The gene calls are TRBV12-3 or TRBV12-4 and TRBJ2-7; 9 bases agree with TRBD1. V dropped 5 bases and J dropped 5; count of bases not matched to a gene: 4. CDR3 length: 13 residues.